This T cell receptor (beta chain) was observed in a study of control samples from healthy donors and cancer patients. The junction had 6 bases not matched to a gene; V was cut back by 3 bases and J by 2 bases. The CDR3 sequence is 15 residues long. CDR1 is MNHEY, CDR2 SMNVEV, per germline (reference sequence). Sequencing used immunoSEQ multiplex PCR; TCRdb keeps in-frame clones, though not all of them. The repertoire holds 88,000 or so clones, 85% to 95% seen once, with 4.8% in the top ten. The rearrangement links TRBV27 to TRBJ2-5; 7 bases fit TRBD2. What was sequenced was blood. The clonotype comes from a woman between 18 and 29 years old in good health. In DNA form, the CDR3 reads TGTGCCAGCAGTTTGTCCCTAGCGGATCAAGAGACCCAGTACTTC. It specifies CASSLSLADQETQYF.